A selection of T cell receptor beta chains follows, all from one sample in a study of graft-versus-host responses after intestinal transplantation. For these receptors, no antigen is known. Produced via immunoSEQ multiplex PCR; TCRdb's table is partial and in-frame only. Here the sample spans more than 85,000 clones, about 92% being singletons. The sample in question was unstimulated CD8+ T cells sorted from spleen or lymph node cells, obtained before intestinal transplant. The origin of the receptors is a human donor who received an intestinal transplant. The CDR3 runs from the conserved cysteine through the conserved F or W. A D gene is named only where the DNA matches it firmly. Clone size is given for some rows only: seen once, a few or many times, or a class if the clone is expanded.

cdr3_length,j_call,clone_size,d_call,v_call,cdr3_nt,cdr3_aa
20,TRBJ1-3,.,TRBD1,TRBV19,TGTGCCAGGGATTATACCCCCGGACAGGACTTCACTATTCGTGGAAACACCATATATTTT,CARDYTPGQDFTIRGNTIYF
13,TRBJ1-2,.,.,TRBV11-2,TGTGCCAGCAGCTTTGGCAGTGACTATGGCTACACCTTC,CASSFGSDYGYTF
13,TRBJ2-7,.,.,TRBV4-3,TGCGCCAGCAGCCTTCGACTAGGCAGCGAGCAGTACTTC,CASSLRLGSEQYF
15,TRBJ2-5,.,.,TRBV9,TGTGCCAGCAGCGTAGAGCCAGGTGGACAAGAGACCCAGTACTTC,CASSVEPGGQETQYF
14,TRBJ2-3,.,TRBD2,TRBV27,TGTGCCAGCAGTTTAGCGGGGGGGCCAGATACGCAGTATTTT,CASSLAGGPDTQYF
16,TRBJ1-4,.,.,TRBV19,TGTGCCAGTAGTATAGATGAGGAGGGTACAAATGAAAAACTGTTTTTT,CASSIDEEGTNEKLFF
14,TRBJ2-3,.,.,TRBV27,TGTGCCAGCAGTTCCAGCGCAACAGGGACGGCGCAGTATTTT,CASSSSATGTAQYF
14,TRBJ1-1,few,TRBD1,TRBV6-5,TGTGCCAGCAGGGGGGACAGAGCAGGCACTGAAGCTTTCTTT,CASRGDRAGTEAFF
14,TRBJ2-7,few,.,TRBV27,TGTGCCAGCAGTGGGCGGGACAGCTCCTACGAGCAGTACTTC,CASSGRDSSYEQYF
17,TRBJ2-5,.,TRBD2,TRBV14,TGTGCCAGCAGCCCCCGACTAGCGGGGCGACTCCAGGAGACCCAGTACTTC,CASSPRLAGRLQETQYF
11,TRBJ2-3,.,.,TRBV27,TGTGCCAGCAGCGAGGCAGATACGCAGTATTTT,CASSEADTQYF
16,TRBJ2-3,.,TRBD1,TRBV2,TGTGCCAGCAGTGGTTCCGGGACAGAACTCACAGATACGCAGTATTTT,CASSGSGTELTDTQYF
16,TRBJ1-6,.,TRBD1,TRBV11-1,TGTGCCAGCAGCTTCGGCAGGGGGCTGGGGGGGTCACCCCTCCACTTT,CASSFGRGLGGSPLHF
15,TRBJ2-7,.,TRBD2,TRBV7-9,TGTGCCAGCAGCCGTCTAGCGGGTGATACCTACGAGCAGTACTTC,CASSRLAGDTYEQYF
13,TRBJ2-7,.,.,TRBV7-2,TGTGCCAGCAGCCTGTCGACTGTATACGAGCAGTACTTC,CASSLSTVYEQYF
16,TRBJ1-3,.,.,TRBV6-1,TGTGCCAGCAGTGAAGCCTCGGGGTACTCTGGAAACACCATATATTTT,CASSEASGYSGNTIYF
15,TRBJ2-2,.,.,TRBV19,TGTGCCAGTAGGATTGGGGGGGCCTACACCGGGGAGCTGTTTTTT,CASRIGGAYTGELFF
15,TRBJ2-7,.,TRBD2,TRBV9,TGTGCCAGCAGCGTAGCTTGGGAGGGACCTAACGAGCAGTACTTC,CASSVAWEGPNEQYF
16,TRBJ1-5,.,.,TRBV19,TGTGCCAGTAGTTGGGCCCACGAATTTAGCAATCAGCCCCAGCATTTT,CASSWAHEFSNQPQHF
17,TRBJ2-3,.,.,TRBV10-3,TGTGCCATCAGTGACCTATCCGGGACACAGTCCACAGATACGCAGTATTTT,CAISDLSGTQSTDTQYF
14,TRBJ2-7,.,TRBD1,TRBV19,TGTGCCAGTTCCTTTGCAGGGGGCCCCTACGAGCAGTACTTC,CASSFAGGPYEQYF
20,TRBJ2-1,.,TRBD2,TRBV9,TGTGCCAGCAGCCCCCCGGGACTAGCGGGGGGCCGCAGCTCCTACAATGAGCAGTTCTTC,CASSPPGLAGGRSSYNEQFF
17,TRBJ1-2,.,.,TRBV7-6,TGTGCCAGCAGCCCTCGAGGGACACGGGGCAGTGAGGATGGCTACACCTTC,CASSPRGTRGSEDGYTF
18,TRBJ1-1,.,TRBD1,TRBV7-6,TGTGCCAGCAGCTCACACGACAGGGGTTCGGCTCCGGGCGCTGAAGCTTTCTTT,CASSSHDRGSAPGAEAFF
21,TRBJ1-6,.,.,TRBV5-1,TGCGCCAGCAGCCTCCGACAAATCGAAGTGGCAGGGCGGATTTCAGATTCACCCCTCCACTTT,CASSLRQIEVAGRISDSPLHF
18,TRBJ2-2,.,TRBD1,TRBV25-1,TGTGCCAGCAGTGAAACTACTAAGAGGACAGGGGTCACCGGGGAGCTGTTTTTT,CASSETTKRTGVTGELFF
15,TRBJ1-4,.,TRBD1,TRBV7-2,TGTGCCAGCAGCTCCGGACAGGGGGTTTTGGAAAAACTGTTTTTT,CASSSGQGVLEKLFF
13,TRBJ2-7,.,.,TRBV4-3,TGCGCCAGCAGCCAAGGGAGAATCTACGAGCAGTACTTC,CASSQGRIYEQYF
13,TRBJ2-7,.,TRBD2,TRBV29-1,TGCAGCATACGGACTAGCGGGGGTTACGAGCAGTACTTC,CSIRTSGGYEQYF
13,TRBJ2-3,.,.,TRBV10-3,TGTGCCACCCCGGGACAAATCACAGATACGCAGTATTTT,CATPGQITDTQYF
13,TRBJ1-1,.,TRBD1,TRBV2,TGTGCCAGCAGTGAGGGGACAGCCACTGAAGCTTTCTTT,CASSEGTATEAFF
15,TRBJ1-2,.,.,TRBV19,TGTGCCAGTACCTCACTCCTGGGAGGGGCCTATGGCTACACCTTC,CASTSLLGGAYGYTF
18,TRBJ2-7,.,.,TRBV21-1,TGTGCCAGCAGCAAAAGGATCTATAGCGGGGGGGTTGCCTACGAGCAGTACTTC,CASSKRIYSGGVAYEQYF
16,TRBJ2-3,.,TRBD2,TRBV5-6,TGTGCCAGCAGCTTCGGGGGGGGGAGGGGCACAGATACGCAGTATTTT,CASSFGGGRGTDTQYF
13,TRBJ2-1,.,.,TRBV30,TGTGCCTGGAGTGCGAGCTCCTACAATGAGCAGTTCTTC,CAWSASSYNEQFF
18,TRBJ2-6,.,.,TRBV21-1,TGTGCCAGCAGCAGCAAAGTACGCCGATACTCTGGGGCCAACGCCCTGACTTTC,CASSSKVRRYSGANALTF
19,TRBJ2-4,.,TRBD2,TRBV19,TGTGCCAGTAGCTTACAACTAGCGGGGGGGCCTGGAGCCAAAAACATTCAGTACTTC,CASSLQLAGGPGAKNIQYF
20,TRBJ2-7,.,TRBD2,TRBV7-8,TGTGCCAGCAGCTCACCGAACGTAAGGACTAGCGGGGCTTTCTCCTACGAGCAGTACTTC,CASSSPNVRTSGAFSYEQYF
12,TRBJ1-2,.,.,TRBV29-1,TGCAGCGTTGAAGATTACAGTCTTCGTCCCACCTTC,CSVEDYSLRPTF
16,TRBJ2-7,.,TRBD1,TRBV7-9,TGTGCCAGCAGCCCCTTCGGACCAGGGGGCGTTTACGAGCAGTACTTC,CASSPFGPGGVYEQYF
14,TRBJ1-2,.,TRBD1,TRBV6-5,TGTGCCAGCCTCGGGGACAGGACTTCCTATGGCTACACCTTC,CASLGDRTSYGYTF
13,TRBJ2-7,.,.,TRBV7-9,TGTGCCAGCAACCCCAAGGTAGGCGGCGAGCAGTACTTC,CASNPKVGGEQYF
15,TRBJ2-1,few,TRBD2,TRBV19,TGTGCCAGTAGTATCGGGCTAGCGGGGGGAAATGAGCAGTTCTTC,CASSIGLAGGNEQFF
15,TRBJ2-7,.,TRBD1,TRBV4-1,TGCGCCAGCAGCCAAGATAGGACAGGGTTCTACGAGCAGTACTTC,CASSQDRTGFYEQYF
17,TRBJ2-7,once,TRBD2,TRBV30,TGTGCCTGGAGTCCCGGACTAGCGGGGGGCGCCCCCTACGAGCAGTACTTC,CAWSPGLAGGAPYEQYF
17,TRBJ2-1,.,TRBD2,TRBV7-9,TGTGCCAGCAGCTTAGGAAGTCTAGCGGGGGGTAACAATGAGCAGTTCTTC,CASSLGSLAGGNNEQFF
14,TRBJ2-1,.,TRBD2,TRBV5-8,TGTGCCAGCAGCTTAACCGGGACTAGGCATGAGCAGTTCTTC,CASSLTGTRHEQFF
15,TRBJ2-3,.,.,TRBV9,TGTGCCAGCAGCGTAGAGGTCGGAACGGGAGATACGCAGTATTTT,CASSVEVGTGDTQYF
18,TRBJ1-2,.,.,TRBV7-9,TGTGCCAGCAGCTTAGAAGGGCTAGCCCCGAACTTTAACTATGGCTACACCTTC,CASSLEGLAPNFNYGYTF
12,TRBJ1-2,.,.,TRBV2,TGTGCCAGCAGTGACAGGAACTATGGCTACACCTTC,CASSDRNYGYTF
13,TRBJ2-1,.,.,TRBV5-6,TGTGCCAGCAGCTTGTCCCCTAGCGATGAGCAGTTCTTC,CASSLSPSDEQFF
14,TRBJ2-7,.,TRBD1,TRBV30,TGTGCCTGGAGTGCCATGACAGGGGCCTACGAGCAGTACTTC,CAWSAMTGAYEQYF
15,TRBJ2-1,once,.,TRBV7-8,TGTGCCAGCAGCCCTGACAGCTCCTCCTACAATGAGCAGTTCTTC,CASSPDSSSYNEQFF
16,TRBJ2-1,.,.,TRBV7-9,TGTGCCAGCAGCCCCCCGGGGGATTCCTCCTACAATGAGCAGTTCTTC,CASSPPGDSSYNEQFF
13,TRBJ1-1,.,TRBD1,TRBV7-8,TGTGCCAGCAGCAAGGGGACAGGGGGCGAAGCTTTCTTT,CASSKGTGGEAFF
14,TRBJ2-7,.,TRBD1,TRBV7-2,TGTGCCAGCGGTGGCAGGACAGGAACCTACGAGCAGTACTTC,CASGGRTGTYEQYF
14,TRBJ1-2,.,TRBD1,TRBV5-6,TGTGCCAGCAGCTTGGGGACAGGGTCCTATGGCTACACCTTC,CASSLGTGSYGYTF
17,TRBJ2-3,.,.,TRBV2,TGTGCCAGCATCGGGTCGGTCCTAGGCAAAATCGCAGATACGCAGTATTTT,CASIGSVLGKIADTQYF
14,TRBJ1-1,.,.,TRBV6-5,TGTGCCAGCAGCCCACCTAGCATGAACACTGAAGCTTTCTTT,CASSPPSMNTEAFF
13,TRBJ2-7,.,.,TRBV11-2,TGTGCCAGCAGCTTCGGGCAGGGCTACGAGCAGTACTTC,CASSFGQGYEQYF